Following are 6 T cell receptor beta chains from one sample sequenced in a study of blood T cell repertoires in COVID-19. Here immunoSEQ multiplex PCR was the method, and the copy in TCRdb shows in-frame clones only, minus some. Of hundreds of thousands of clones in the sample, roughly 88% were seen once. Specimen: peripheral blood. All receptors come from a woman in her thirties or forties who had recovered from COVID-19.

The chain recombines TRBV7-9 with TRBJ2-3, with 10 bases aligning to TRBD2. V dropped 1 base and J dropped 0; count of bases not matched to a gene: 1. The CDR3 contains 16 residues. Germline CDR1 reads SEHNR; CDR2 reads FQNEAQ (reference sequence). The chain's CDR3 is CASSLGAGGSTDTQYF. Here the CDR3 DNA reads TGTGCCAGCAGCTTAGGAGCGGGAGGGAGCACAGATACGCAGTATTTT.

This chain joins TRBV6-5 and TRBJ1-2; TRBD1 might be the D (5 bases). CDR1 is MNHEY, CDR2 SVGAGI, per germline. The CDR3 consists of 14 residues. Trimming removed 7 bases at V and 3 bases at J, with 15 bases between. In DNA, the CDR3 is TGTGCCAGCAAGGGCAACGGAGGGGACTATGGCTACACCTTC. Translated, it gives CASKGNGGDYGYTF.

The CDR3 DNA reads as TGTGCCAGCAGCCGAGACAGCACCTACGAGCAGTACTTC. Translation: CASSRDSTYEQYF. The chain couples TRBV11-1 to TRBJ2-7; D perhaps matches TRBD1 (5 bases). Germline-derived CDR1 and CDR2 are SGHAT and FQDESV (reference sequence). The CDR3 is 13 residues long. Trimming left V 5 bases short and J 2 bases short, with 10 bases between.

This clone was seen only once. The germline gene is not matched at one end of the junction; a read error may be the cause. The chain links TRBV7-7 to TRBJ2-5; 9 nucleotides align to TRBD1. Looked up from germline, CDR1 is SSHAT and CDR2 is FNYEAQ (reference sequence). The CDR3 covers 14 residues. CDR3 DNA sequence: TGTGCTAGCAGCCCGAGGACAGGGGAGGAGACCCAGTACTTC. It translates to CASSPRTGEETQYF.

The rearrangement joins TRBV5-1 to TRBJ2-5; 10 bases match TRBD1. V lost 3 bases, J lost 4 bases, and 6 bases stayed unmatched. Looked up from germline, CDR1 is SGHRS and CDR2 is YFSETQ. CDR3 size: 15 residues. CDR3 in amino acids: CASSWGTGDVETQYF. In nucleotides, the CDR3 is TGCGCCAGCAGCTGGGGGACAGGGGACGTAGAGACCCAGTACTTC.

V gene TRBV25-1 combines with J gene TRBJ1-2; TRBD1 aligns across 7 bases. CDR1 is MGHDK, CDR2 SYGVNS, per germline. V was clipped by 2 bases and J by 7 bases; unmatched bases: 10. There are 15 residues in the CDR3. The CDR3 DNA is TGTGCCAGCAGTGAAACATCGGACAGGCTTCGTGGCTACACCTTC. It translates to CASSETSDRLRGYTF.